This paragraph reports one TCR beta chain. The data stem from a study of chemoradiotherapy in HPV16-positive cancers. Clones were sequenced by immunoSEQ multiplex PCR, and TCRdb holds only the in-frame ones, with some missing. Here the sample spans 6,500 to 10,000 clones, around 80% being singletons. This CDR3 region has 19 residues. Germline V gene lookup returns CDR1 MGHRA and CDR2 YSYEKL. V was shortened by 4 bases and J by 7 bases, with 29 bases between the two germline ends. The chain uses TRBV4-1 and TRBJ2-1, with a tentative D call TRBD2 (6 bases). This clonotype was sampled from a human donor with HPV-associated anogenital cancer. The sample was gathered from a patient who underwent chemoradiotherapy. The CDR3 nucleotides are TGCGCCAGCAGCCCTAGAGACCCATCTAGCGTACATGACGGAAATGAGCAGTTCTTC. This translates into CASSPRDPSSVHDGNEQFF.